This is a list of T cell receptor beta chains from one sample in a study of OX40 agonist ivuxolimab in advanced cancers. Sequenced by immunoSEQ multiplex PCR; TCRdb stores in-frame clones only, minus some. The table lists under 65,000 clones, 80% to 90% of them singletons, with about 2.2% in the top ten. Specimen: CD4+ or CD8+ T cells sorted from blood, collected in a trial of the OX40 agonist ivuxolimab. These receptor sequences come from an adult with an advanced solid tumor such as melanoma, head and neck, liver or kidney cancer. CDR3s include the opening cysteine and the closing phenylalanine or tryptophan. The order of the fields is J gene, clone size, D gene, V gene, CDR3 protein, CDR3 DNA. A D gene is named only where the DNA matches it firmly. The size field is filled for only some rows; it gives once, few, many or a size class.

J gene: TRBJ1-1; clone size: .; D gene: TRBD1; V gene: TRBV5-4; CDR3 protein: CASSMPQGGGTEAFF; CDR3 DNA: TGTGCCAGCAGCATGCCCCAGGGGGGCGGCACTGAAGCTTTCTTT
J gene: TRBJ1-4; clone size: .; D gene: .; V gene: TRBV6-1; CDR3 protein: CASSEVGGVGKLFF; CDR3 DNA: TGTGCCAGCAGTGAAGTCGGGGGGGTAGGAAAACTGTTTTTT
J gene: TRBJ2-7; clone size: .; D gene: .; V gene: TRBV4-2; CDR3 protein: CASSQYDEQYF; CDR3 DNA: TGTGCCAGCAGCCAATACGACGAGCAGTACTTC
J gene: TRBJ1-5; clone size: .; D gene: .; V gene: TRBV7-8; CDR3 protein: CASSSTSRGDQPQHF; CDR3 DNA: TGTGCCAGCAGCTCCACGTCGAGGGGGGATCAGCCCCAGCATTTT
J gene: TRBJ2-2; clone size: .; D gene: .; V gene: TRBV19; CDR3 protein: CASSKSSGRIDTGELFF; CDR3 DNA: TGTGCCAGTAGCAAGTCGTCGGGACGTATTGACACCGGGGAGCTGTTTTTT
J gene: TRBJ1-1; clone size: .; D gene: .; V gene: TRBV18; CDR3 protein: CASSPRLDTEAFF; CDR3 DNA: TGTGCCAGCTCACCCCGTTTGGACACTGAAGCTTTCTTT
J gene: TRBJ2-2; clone size: .; D gene: .; V gene: TRBV10-3; CDR3 protein: CAIRLGPGSGELFF; CDR3 DNA: TGTGCCATCAGACTAGGGCCTGGGTCCGGGGAGCTGTTTTTT
J gene: TRBJ2-7; clone size: .; D gene: TRBD2; V gene: TRBV14; CDR3 protein: CASSQTGTSGAYEQYF; CDR3 DNA: TGTGCCAGCAGCCAAACCGGGACTAGCGGGGCCTACGAGCAGTACTTC
J gene: TRBJ1-3; clone size: once; D gene: .; V gene: TRBV7-7; CDR3 protein: CASSQSDNLSGNTIYF; CDR3 DNA: TGTGCTAGCAGCCAGTCGGACAACCTATCTGGAAACACCATATATTTT
J gene: TRBJ1-5; clone size: .; D gene: .; V gene: TRBV27; CDR3 protein: CASSFVEGREPQHF; CDR3 DNA: TGTGCCAGCAGTTTCGTTGAAGGGAGGGAGCCCCAGCATTTT
J gene: TRBJ1-3; clone size: .; D gene: .; V gene: TRBV7-2; CDR3 protein: CASSPGATGNTIYF; CDR3 DNA: TGTGCCAGCAGCCCGGGGGCTACTGGAAACACCATATATTTT
J gene: TRBJ1-1; clone size: .; D gene: .; V gene: TRBV18; CDR3 protein: CASSPTQNTEAFF; CDR3 DNA: TGTGCCAGCTCACCAACACAGAACACTGAAGCTTTCTTT
J gene: TRBJ2-6; clone size: .; D gene: .; V gene: TRBV6-5; CDR3 protein: CATSGANVLTF; CDR3 DNA: TGTGCCACTTCTGGGGCCAACGTCCTGACTTTC
J gene: TRBJ2-7; clone size: .; D gene: .; V gene: TRBV29-1; CDR3 protein: CSASLSWGYEQYF; CDR3 DNA: TGCAGCGCCTCTTTGAGCTGGGGCTACGAGCAGTACTTC
J gene: TRBJ2-7; clone size: .; D gene: TRBD2; V gene: TRBV6-5; CDR3 protein: CASSRFSGLAYEQYF; CDR3 DNA: TGTGCCAGCAGTCGATTTAGTGGACTAGCATACGAGCAGTACTTC
J gene: TRBJ1-4; clone size: .; D gene: .; V gene: TRBV7-9; CDR3 protein: CASSLKGGPNEKLFF; CDR3 DNA: TGTGCCAGCAGCTTAAAAGGAGGGCCTAATGAAAAACTGTTTTTT
J gene: TRBJ1-5; clone size: .; D gene: .; V gene: TRBV23-1; CDR3 protein: CASSQSKPNQPQHF; CDR3 DNA: TGCGCCAGCAGTCAATCCAAGCCGAATCAGCCCCAGCATTTT
J gene: TRBJ2-1; clone size: once; D gene: .; V gene: TRBV19; CDR3 protein: CASSQFRGNEQFF; CDR3 DNA: TGTGCCAGTAGCCAATTCAGGGGTAATGAGCAGTTCTTC
J gene: TRBJ2-5; clone size: once; D gene: TRBD2; V gene: TRBV4-1; CDR3 protein: CASSPLLGGRARGTQYF; CDR3 DNA: TGCGCCAGCAGCCCCCTTCTGGGCGGGAGGGCAAGGGGGACCCAGTACTTC
J gene: TRBJ2-5; clone size: .; D gene: .; V gene: TRBV9; CDR3 protein: CASSVGSRQGQETQYF; CDR3 DNA: TGTGCCAGCAGCGTAGGGTCCCGCCAGGGACAAGAGACCCAGTACTTC
J gene: TRBJ1-2; clone size: .; D gene: .; V gene: TRBV6-5; CDR3 protein: CASAPTGIYGYTF; CDR3 DNA: TGTGCCAGCGCCCCAACGGGCATCTATGGCTACACCTTC
J gene: TRBJ1-6; clone size: few; D gene: .; V gene: TRBV4-1; CDR3 protein: CASSQDLSVPNSPLHF; CDR3 DNA: TGCGCCAGCAGCCAAGATTTGTCGGTTCCTAATTCACCCCTCCACTTT
J gene: TRBJ2-3; clone size: .; D gene: .; V gene: TRBV9; CDR3 protein: CASSVVGSAEGTQYF; CDR3 DNA: TGTGCCAGCAGCGTAGTAGGGTCGGCTGAGGGGACGCAGTATTTT
J gene: TRBJ1-3; clone size: .; D gene: .; V gene: TRBV7-9; CDR3 protein: CASSLELNSGNTIYF; CDR3 DNA: TGTGCCAGCAGCTTAGAACTTAACTCTGGAAACACCATATATTTT
J gene: TRBJ1-3; clone size: .; D gene: .; V gene: TRBV10-3; CDR3 protein: CAIMLNSGNTIYF; CDR3 DNA: TGTGCCATCATGCTAAACTCTGGAAACACCATATATTTT
J gene: TRBJ1-1; clone size: .; D gene: .; V gene: TRBV6-5; CDR3 protein: CASSDAGTEAFF; CDR3 DNA: TGTGCCAGCAGTGATGCAGGGACTGAAGCTTTCTTT
J gene: TRBJ1-5; clone size: .; D gene: .; V gene: TRBV5-8; CDR3 protein: CASSNREGLSNQPQHF; CDR3 DNA: TGTGCCAGCAGCAACCGGGAGGGGCTTAGCAATCAGCCCCAGCATTTT
J gene: TRBJ2-2; clone size: .; D gene: .; V gene: TRBV5-1; CDR3 protein: CASSLSVRDRGSGELFF; CDR3 DNA: TGCGCCAGCAGCTTGTCGGTTAGGGACCGGGGGTCCGGGGAGCTGTTTTTT
J gene: TRBJ2-1; clone size: .; D gene: .; V gene: TRBV12-5; CDR3 protein: CASGQDGAYNEQFF; CDR3 DNA: TGTGCTAGTGGACAGGACGGAGCCTACAATGAGCAGTTCTTC
J gene: TRBJ2-7; clone size: .; D gene: TRBD1; V gene: TRBV28; CDR3 protein: CATERQGAVGAYEQYF; CDR3 DNA: TGTGCCACAGAAAGACAGGGGGCAGTCGGGGCCTACGAGCAGTACTTC
J gene: TRBJ1-3; clone size: .; D gene: .; V gene: TRBV15; CDR3 protein: CATSRDSHRNTIYF; CDR3 DNA: TGTGCCACCAGCAGAGATAGTCATAGAAACACCATATATTTT
J gene: TRBJ2-7; clone size: .; D gene: .; V gene: TRBV15; CDR3 protein: CATSTGLNYEQYF; CDR3 DNA: TGTGCCACCAGCACGGGACTGAACTACGAGCAGTACTTC
J gene: TRBJ2-7; clone size: .; D gene: TRBD2; V gene: TRBV6-6; CDR3 protein: CASGGGSYEQYF; CDR3 DNA: TGTGCCAGTGGGGGGGGGTCCTACGAGCAGTACTTC
J gene: TRBJ1-5; clone size: .; D gene: .; V gene: TRBV6-1; CDR3 protein: CASGVHQPQHF; CDR3 DNA: TGTGCCAGCGGGGTACATCAGCCCCAGCATTTT
J gene: TRBJ1-5; clone size: .; D gene: TRBD1; V gene: TRBV4-1; CDR3 protein: CASTLDRTNNQPQHF; CDR3 DNA: TGCGCCAGTACCCTGGACAGGACTAACAATCAGCCCCAGCATTTT
J gene: TRBJ2-7; clone size: .; D gene: .; V gene: TRBV18; CDR3 protein: CASSRLREGYEQYF; CDR3 DNA: TGTGCCAGCTCTCGCCTCAGGGAAGGCTACGAGCAGTACTTC
J gene: TRBJ1-2; clone size: .; D gene: .; V gene: TRBV6-1; CDR3 protein: CASTDRTYGYTF; CDR3 DNA: TGTGCCAGCACGGACAGAACCTATGGCTACACCTTC
J gene: TRBJ2-1; clone size: .; D gene: TRBD2; V gene: TRBV4-1; CDR3 protein: CASSQILLAGGPNEQFF; CDR3 DNA: TGCGCCAGCAGCCAAATACTACTAGCGGGAGGGCCAAATGAGCAGTTCTTC
J gene: TRBJ1-4; clone size: .; D gene: TRBD1; V gene: TRBV27; CDR3 protein: CASSPGTGVEKLFF; CDR3 DNA: TGTGCCAGCAGTCCCGGGACAGGGGTTGAAAAACTGTTTTTT
J gene: TRBJ2-5; clone size: few; D gene: .; V gene: TRBV5-4; CDR3 protein: CASSQYSLSGEETQYF; CDR3 DNA: TGTGCCAGCAGCCAATATTCCCTAAGCGGCGAAGAGACCCAGTACTTC
J gene: TRBJ1-1; clone size: .; D gene: .; V gene: TRBV29-1; CDR3 protein: CSVRVMNTEAFF; CDR3 DNA: TGCAGCGTTAGAGTAATGAACACTGAAGCTTTCTTT
J gene: TRBJ2-7; clone size: .; D gene: .; V gene: TRBV25-1; CDR3 protein: CASSEYGTYEQYF; CDR3 DNA: TGTGCCAGCAGTGAATATGGAACCTACGAGCAGTACTTC
J gene: TRBJ2-5; clone size: few; D gene: TRBD1; V gene: TRBV5-1; CDR3 protein: CASSPQGETQYF; CDR3 DNA: TGCGCCAGCAGCCCACAGGGGGAGACCCAGTACTTC
J gene: TRBJ2-1; clone size: .; D gene: TRBD2; V gene: TRBV2; CDR3 protein: CASSETSGNNEQFF; CDR3 DNA: TGTGCCAGCAGTGAGACTAGCGGAAACAATGAGCAGTTCTTC
J gene: TRBJ2-1; clone size: .; D gene: TRBD2; V gene: TRBV5-6; CDR3 protein: CASSPWGGVITYNEQFF; CDR3 DNA: TGTGCCAGCAGCCCCTGGGGAGGGGTTATCACCTACAATGAGCAGTTCTTC
J gene: TRBJ1-5; clone size: .; D gene: .; V gene: TRBV2; CDR3 protein: CASSPQGSNQPQHF; CDR3 DNA: TGTGCCAGCAGCCCTCAGGGAAGCAATCAGCCCCAGCATTTT
J gene: TRBJ2-5; clone size: few; D gene: TRBD1; V gene: TRBV30; CDR3 protein: CAWSYDRGQETQYF; CDR3 DNA: TGTGCCTGGAGTTATGACAGGGGGCAGGAGACCCAGTACTTC
J gene: TRBJ2-7; clone size: .; D gene: .; V gene: TRBV19; CDR3 protein: CASISDGYEQYF; CDR3 DNA: TGTGCCAGTATCTCGGACGGCTACGAGCAGTACTTC
J gene: TRBJ2-6; clone size: .; D gene: .; V gene: TRBV2; CDR3 protein: CASRPPRDRLSSGANVLTF; CDR3 DNA: TGTGCCAGCAGACCACCACGGGACCGGCTATCTTCTGGGGCCAACGTCCTGACTTTC
J gene: TRBJ2-7; clone size: .; D gene: .; V gene: TRBV19; CDR3 protein: CASSAYDKSYEQYF; CDR3 DNA: TGTGCCAGTAGTGCTTACGACAAGTCCTACGAGCAGTACTTC
J gene: TRBJ2-2; clone size: .; D gene: TRBD2; V gene: TRBV7-6; CDR3 protein: CASSLNTGGPTGELFF; CDR3 DNA: TGTGCCAGCAGCTTAAACACGGGGGGGCCCACCGGGGAGCTGTTTTTT
J gene: TRBJ1-3; clone size: .; D gene: TRBD1; V gene: TRBV6-1; CDR3 protein: CASSGGQVGSGNTIYF; CDR3 DNA: TGTGCCAGCAGTGGGGGACAGGTCGGATCCGGAAACACCATATATTTT
J gene: TRBJ2-2; clone size: .; D gene: .; V gene: TRBV4-1; CDR3 protein: CASSQGAGHTGELFF; CDR3 DNA: TGCGCCAGCAGCCAAGGGGCTGGGCACACCGGGGAGCTGTTTTTT
J gene: TRBJ2-5; clone size: .; D gene: TRBD1; V gene: TRBV7-3; CDR3 protein: CASSEGQQETQYF; CDR3 DNA: TGTGCCAGCAGCGAGGGACAGCAAGAGACCCAGTACTTC
J gene: TRBJ2-1; clone size: .; D gene: .; V gene: TRBV5-1; CDR3 protein: CASSLLRGALNEQFF; CDR3 DNA: TGCGCCAGCAGCTTGCTGCGCGGCGCACTCAATGAGCAGTTCTTC
J gene: TRBJ1-1; clone size: once; D gene: .; V gene: TRBV2; CDR3 protein: CASSDHQVYRTEAFF; CDR3 DNA: TGTGCCAGCAGTGATCATCAGGTTTATCGTACTGAAGCTTTCTTT